These 20 T cell receptor beta chains came from one sample sequenced in a study of T-cell reconstitution after alpha-beta-depleted transplantation in children. It was with unique molecular identifiers that the TCRbeta library was prepared. TCRdb independently ran MiXCR on the PCR reads; one entry per CDR3 protein. The table has some 550,000 distinct CDR3 sequences, about 21% seen once. Sequencing was performed on PBMCs, mostly from graft donor cells, taken 360 days after TCRalphabeta/CD19-depleted stem cell transplant. The receptors derive from a boy younger than two who had a stem cell transplant for acute myeloid leukemia, so the T cells may come from the graft donor.

This rearrangement joins TRBV5-5 to TRBJ2-5, with TRBD2 as a possible D gene (7 bases). CDR3 length: 16 residues. Germline V gene sequence: CDR1 SGHKS, CDR2 YYEKEE (reference sequence). Between the trimmed V and J ends, which lost 4 bases and 4 bases, there was a span of 20 bases. This chain's CDR3 is CASSRQVGGGRETQYF. The CDR3 DNA is TGTGCCAGCAGCCGACAGGTGGGGGGGGGCCGAGAGACCCAGTACTTC.

The table lists this clonotype with many counts. The chain recombines TRBV5-1 with TRBJ2-1; 10 bases are shared with TRBD2. V lost 3 bases and J lost 0; bases outside the gene matches: 6. CDR3 size: 17 residues. The germline gives CDR1 SGHRS, CDR2 YFSETQ. The CDR3 is CASSSGLARSSYNEQFF. The CDR3 nucleotides are TGCGCCAGCAGCTCGGGACTAGCGCGAAGCTCCTACAATGAGCAGTTCTTC.

This clonotype was seen many times. The chain joins TRBV4-3 to TRBJ2-7; either TRBD1 or TRBD2 may fit D (5 bases each). The V gene lost 0 bases and the J gene lost 2 bases, with 11 bases spanning the gap. The CDR3 extends over 15 amino acids. Germline V gives CDR1 LGHNA, CDR2 YSLEER. The CDR3 coding sequence is TGCGCCAGCAGCCAAGAGAGGAGAGGGGCCTACGAGCAGTACTTC. It codes for CASSQERRGAYEQYF.

In its sample, this clonotype was seen a few times. The V call is TRBV6-1, the J call TRBJ1-2; D possibly corresponds to TRBD1 (5 bases). CDR3 size: 17 residues. From germline, CDR1 is MNHNS and CDR2 SASEGT. The V gene lost 7 bases and the J gene lost 1 base, with 22 bases spanning the gap. Written as DNA, the CDR3 is TGTGCCAGCACCGACGGGGCTGGGCGAAGCCTTAACTATGGCTACACCTTC. As protein: CASTDGAGRSLNYGYTF.

The chain joins TRBV20-1 to TRBJ2-4; TRBD2 matches at 11 bases. Germline-derived CDR1 and CDR2 are DFQATT and SNEGSKA (reference sequence). V dropped 4 bases and J dropped 7; count of bases not matched to a gene: 6. CDR3 size: 14 residues. CDR3 loop: CSANIAGGRNIQYF. The CDR3, as DNA: TGCAGTGCTAACATAGCGGGGGGGCGGAACATTCAGTACTTC.

This clonotype was detected only a few times. The chain couples TRBV20-1 to TRBJ2-7; 7 bases are a match to TRBD2. Germline-derived CDR1 and CDR2 are DFQATT and SNEGSKA (reference sequence). The CDR3 covers 14 residues. Trimming cost V 0 bases and J 6 bases; bases outside gene matches: 8. The CDR3 region has the DNA TGCAGTGCTAGAGAGGTGGGGGGGTCCGGCGAGCAGTACGTC. This gives the protein CSAREVGGSGEQYV.

The J gene is TRBJ2-1, the V gene TRBV7-8; D is unresolved. CDR1 is SGHVS and CDR2 is FQNEAQ in the germline V gene. This CDR3 has 16 residues. Deletions cut 5 bases from V and 3 bases from J, with 17 bases between. The CDR3, as DNA: TGTGCCAGCAGCCCCGCTTATCTCACGGGCTACAATGAGCAGTTCTTC. It is translated as CASSPAYLTGYNEQFF.

This clonotype appeared many times. The V gene is TRBV29-1, the J gene TRBJ1-3; no definite D call. CDR3 length: 13 residues. Germline CDR1 and CDR2: SQVTM and ANQGSEA. With 6 bases removed from V and 2 bases from J, the gap between germline ends came to 11 bases. The CDR3 sequence is CSVAGRAGNTIYF. The CDR3 DNA follows: TGCAGCGTGGCTGGACGCGCTGGAAACACCATATATTTT.

There are many counts of this clonotype. The chain employs TRBV12-3 or TRBV12-4 and TRBJ2-5, with 8 bases matching TRBD2. The CDR3 loop spans 14 amino acids. Germline trimming cut 5 bases from V and 13 bases from J; bases unmatched to any gene: 15. CDR3 coding DNA: TGTGCCAGCAGTCCTGGGACTAGAGCGGGGACCACGTACTTC. This sequence encodes CASSPGTRAGTTYF.

The rearrangement links TRBV10-2 to TRBJ1-6; D is undetermined. The CDR3 loop spans 15 amino acids. Deletions cut 8 bases from V and 7 bases from J, with 18 bases between. Looked up from germline, CDR1 is WSHSY and CDR2 is SAAADI. The DNA of the CDR3 is TGCGCCAGCTGTTCGTCCAATCTCGGGAATTCACCCCTCCACTTT. This codes for CASCSSNLGNSPLHF.

This clonotype was counted at least ten times. The chain has TRBV12-3 or TRBV12-4 and TRBJ2-1; 7 bases line up with TRBD1. The CDR3 consists of 18 residues. J was trimmed by 9 bases and V by 2 bases; bases with no gene match: 19. The CDR3 protein is CASSLTGARVLDDVEQFF. The CDR3 DNA reads TGTGCCAGCAGTTTAACAGGGGCTAGGGTCCTCGATGACGTTGAGCAGTTCTTC.

This clonotype was picked up many times. This chain connects TRBV6-5 to TRBJ1-1, with D possibly matching TRBD1 (6 bases). The CDR3 is made up of 16 amino acids. Germline V gene data show CDR1 as MNHEY and CDR2 as SVGAGI. V was cut by 2 bases and J by 1 base, with 14 bases left in between. As DNA, the CDR3 is TGTGCCAGCAGTTACACTAACAGGGTGGCGAACACTGAAGCTTTCTTT. Translation: CASSYTNRVANTEAFF.

This clonotype was seen only once. J is TRBJ2-2 and V is TRBV5-6; D gene unclear. The germline V and J ends were trimmed by 3 bases and 1 base, with 10 bases remaining between them. CDR1 is SGHDT and CDR2 is YYEEEE in the germline V gene. The CDR3 spans 15 residues. CDR3 region: CASSSDGMNTGELFF. CDR3 coding DNA: TGTGCCAGCAGCTCGGATGGGATGAACACCGGGGAGCTGTTTTTT.

The rearrangement joins TRBV29-1 to TRBJ2-6, with D possibly TRBD1 on 5 matching bases. The CDR3 is 14 residues long. Germline V gene lookup returns CDR1 SQVTM and CDR2 ANQGSEA. Trimming took 7 bases from V and 2 from J, leaving 12 bases between them. CDR3 DNA: TGCAGCGCTGGGCAGGGTACTGGGGCCAACGTCCTGACTTTC. Its protein is CSAGQGTGANVLTF.

This chain links TRBV20-1 with TRBJ2-7, with a tentative D call TRBD2 (6 bases). Germline V gene sequence: CDR1 DFQATT, CDR2 SNEGSKA (reference sequence). This CDR3 spans 11 amino acids. The CDR3 DNA is TGCGCCGGGGGTTTCTCCTACGAGCAGTACTTC. Translation: CAGGFSYEQYF.

The chain joins TRBV12-3 or TRBV12-4 to TRBJ1-6; tentatively, D is TRBD1 (5 bases). The V gene lost 0 bases and the J gene lost 9 bases, with 18 bases spanning the gap. CDR3 length equals 17 residues. CDR3 coding DNA: TGTGCCAGCAGTTTAGCCCGACAGAGACCAATTTCTTCACCCCTCCACTTT. Translated, it gives CASSLARQRPISSPLHF.

This clonotype occurred many times. The gene calls are TRBV27 and TRBJ1-2; D ambiguous. The length of the CDR3 is 16 residues. V shed 3 bases and J shed 1 base, with 15 bases lying between them. Germline V lookup: CDR1 MNHEY, CDR2 SMNVEV (reference sequence). CDR3 residues: CASSFRFYRNNYGYTF. The CDR3 DNA is TGTGCCAGCAGTTTCCGGTTTTACAGAAATAACTATGGCTACACCTTC.

The V gene is TRBV12-3 or TRBV12-4, the J gene TRBJ1-3, with 7 bases aligning to TRBD1. The CDR3 totals 14 residues. Losses at the gene ends were 5 bases for V and 7 bases for J; bases not matched to a gene: 8. CDR3: CASSPSDRVNTIYF. In DNA form, the CDR3 reads TGTGCCAGCAGTCCCTCTGACAGGGTGAACACCATATATTTT.

This clonotype was picked up a small number of times. The J gene is TRBJ1-1, the V gene TRBV18; D unresolved. The CDR3 covers 15 residues. Germline CDR1 KGHSH, CDR2 LQKENI. The ends were cut back, 5 bases at V and 0 bases at J, with 13 bases in the middle. CDR3 sequence reads: CASSSVYSMNTEAFF. In nucleotides, the CDR3 is TGTGCCAGCTCAAGTGTCTACAGCATGAACACTGAAGCTTTCTTT.

The chain carries TRBV5-6 and TRBJ2-3, with D maybe TRBD2 (6 bases). Looked up from germline, CDR1 is SGHDT and CDR2 is YYEEEE. Trimming removed 2 bases from V and 3 bases from J, with 16 bases in between. The CDR3 loop spans 16 amino acids. CDR3 DNA: TGTGCCAGCAGCTTAGGAACTAGCTGGGAGACAGATACGCAGTATTTT. Protein: CASSLGTSWETDTQYF.